This TCR beta chain was obtained from a study of blood T cell repertoires in COVID-19. Germline CDR1 is LGHNA and CDR2 is YSLEER. This CDR3 has 14 amino acids. The V end lost 4 bases, the J end lost 1 base, and 10 bases lay between the germline ends. The data were produced by immunoSEQ multiplex PCR, yet TCRdb's version contains in-frame clones alone and is incomplete. There are 240,000 or so clones in the sample; around 86% occur only once, and 5.5% to 7.5% lies in the top ten. This TCR came from a woman between 70 and 85 years old with active or convalescent COVID-19. Sequencing was carried out using peripheral blood. The V and J genes are TRBV4-3 and TRBJ1-1, with D possibly being TRBD1 (5 bases). The CDR3 reads CASSLRQRNTEAFF. CDR3 DNA sequence: TGCGCCAGCAGCCTACGACAGAGGAACACTGAAGCTTTCTTT.